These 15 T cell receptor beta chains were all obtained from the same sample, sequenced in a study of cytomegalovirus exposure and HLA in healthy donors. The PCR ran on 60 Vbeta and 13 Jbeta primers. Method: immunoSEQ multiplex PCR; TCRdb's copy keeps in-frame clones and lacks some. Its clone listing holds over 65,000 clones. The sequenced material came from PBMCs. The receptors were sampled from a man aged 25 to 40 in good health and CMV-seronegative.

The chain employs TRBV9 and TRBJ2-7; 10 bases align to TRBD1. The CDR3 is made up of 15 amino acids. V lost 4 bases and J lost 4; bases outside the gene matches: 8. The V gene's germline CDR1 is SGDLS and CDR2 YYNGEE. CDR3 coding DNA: TGTGCCAGCAGCTTCGGGACAGGGGAATGGTACGAGCAGTACTTC. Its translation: CASSFGTGEWYEQYF.

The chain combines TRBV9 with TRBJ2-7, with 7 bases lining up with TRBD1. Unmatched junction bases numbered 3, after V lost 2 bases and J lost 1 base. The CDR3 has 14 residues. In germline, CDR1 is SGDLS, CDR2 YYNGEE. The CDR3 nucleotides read TGTGCCAGCAGCGTTACAGGGGTATCCTACGAGCAGTACTTC. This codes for CASSVTGVSYEQYF.

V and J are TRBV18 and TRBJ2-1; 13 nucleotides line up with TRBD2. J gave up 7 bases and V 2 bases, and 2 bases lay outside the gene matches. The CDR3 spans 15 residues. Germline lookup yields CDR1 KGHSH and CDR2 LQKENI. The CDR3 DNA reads TGTGCCAGCTCACCAGGGACTAGCGGGGCTAATGAGCAGTTCTTC. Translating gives CASSPGTSGANEQFF.

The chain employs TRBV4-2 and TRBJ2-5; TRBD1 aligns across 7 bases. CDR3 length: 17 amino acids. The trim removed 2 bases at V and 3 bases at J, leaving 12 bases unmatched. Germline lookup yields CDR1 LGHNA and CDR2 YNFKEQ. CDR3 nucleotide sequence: TGTGCCAGCAGCCAATCGACAGGGAACTCAGGGGAAGAGACCCAGTACTTC. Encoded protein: CASSQSTGNSGEETQYF.

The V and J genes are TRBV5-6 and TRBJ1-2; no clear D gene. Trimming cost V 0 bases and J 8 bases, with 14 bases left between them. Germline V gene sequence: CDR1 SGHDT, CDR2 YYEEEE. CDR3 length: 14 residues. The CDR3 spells CASSLDATWVGYTF. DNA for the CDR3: TGTGCCAGCAGCTTGGACGCGACATGGGTGGGCTACACCTTC.

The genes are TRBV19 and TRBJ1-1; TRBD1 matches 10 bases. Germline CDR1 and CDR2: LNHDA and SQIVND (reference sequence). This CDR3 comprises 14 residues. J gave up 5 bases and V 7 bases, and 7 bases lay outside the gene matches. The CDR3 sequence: CASMPGTGATEAFF. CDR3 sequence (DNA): TGTGCCAGTATGCCCGGGACAGGGGCGACTGAAGCTTTCTTT.

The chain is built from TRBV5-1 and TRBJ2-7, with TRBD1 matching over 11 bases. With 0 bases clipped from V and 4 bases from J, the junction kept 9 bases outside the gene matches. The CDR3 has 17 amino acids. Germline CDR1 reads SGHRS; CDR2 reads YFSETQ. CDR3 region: CASSLGGPGTGGYEQYF. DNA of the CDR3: TGCGCCAGCAGCTTGGGGGGGCCCGGGACAGGGGGGTACGAGCAGTACTTC.

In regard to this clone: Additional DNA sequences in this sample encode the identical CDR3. CDR3 bases: TGTGCCAGCAGTCCAACGGGGGGGGCCTACGAGCAGTACTTC. Translated, it gives CASSPTGGAYEQYF. The chain employs TRBV27 and TRBJ2-7, with 8 bases that match TRBD2. CDR1 and CDR2 (germline): MNHEY, SMNVEV (reference sequence). After removal of 5 bases from V and 2 bases from J, the junction contained 5 bases not matched to a gene. The CDR3 runs to 14 residues.

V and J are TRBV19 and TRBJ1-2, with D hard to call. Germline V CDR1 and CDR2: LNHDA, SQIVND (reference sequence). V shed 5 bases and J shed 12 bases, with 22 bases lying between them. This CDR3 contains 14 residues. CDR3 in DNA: TGTGCCAGTAGTCCCGAACTTACAGCTTGGCCAAACACCTTC. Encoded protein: CASSPELTAWPNTF.

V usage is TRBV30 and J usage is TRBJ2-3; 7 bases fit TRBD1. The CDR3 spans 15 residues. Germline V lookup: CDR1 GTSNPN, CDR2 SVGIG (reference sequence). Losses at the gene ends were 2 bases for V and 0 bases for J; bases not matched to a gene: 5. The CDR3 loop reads CAWSKGARSTDTQYF. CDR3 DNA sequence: TGTGCCTGGAGTAAGGGGGCGAGGAGCACAGATACGCAGTATTTT.

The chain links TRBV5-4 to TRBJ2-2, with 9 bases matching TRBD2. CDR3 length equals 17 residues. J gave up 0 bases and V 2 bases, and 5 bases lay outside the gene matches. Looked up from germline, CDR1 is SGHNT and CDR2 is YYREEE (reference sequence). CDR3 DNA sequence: TGTGCCAGCAGCTTTGGGACTAGCATCCCGAACACCGGGGAGCTGTTTTTT. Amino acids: CASSFGTSIPNTGELFF.

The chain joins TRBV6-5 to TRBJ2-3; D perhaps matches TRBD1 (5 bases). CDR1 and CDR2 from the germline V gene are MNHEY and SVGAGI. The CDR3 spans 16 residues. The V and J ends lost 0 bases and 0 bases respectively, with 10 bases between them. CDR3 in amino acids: CASSYSRAGSTDTQYF. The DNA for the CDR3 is TGTGCCAGCAGTTACTCCCGGGCAGGGAGCACAGATACGCAGTATTTT.

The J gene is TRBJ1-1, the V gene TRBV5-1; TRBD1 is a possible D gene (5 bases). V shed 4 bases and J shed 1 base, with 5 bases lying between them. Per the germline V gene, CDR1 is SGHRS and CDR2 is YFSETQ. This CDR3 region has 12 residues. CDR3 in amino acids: CASSGQNTEAFF. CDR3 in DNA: TGCGCCAGCAGCGGACAGAACACTGAAGCTTTCTTT.

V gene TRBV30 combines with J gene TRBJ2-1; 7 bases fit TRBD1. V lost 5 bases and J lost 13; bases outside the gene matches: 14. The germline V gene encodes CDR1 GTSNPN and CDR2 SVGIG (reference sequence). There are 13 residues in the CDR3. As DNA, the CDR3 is TGTGCCTGGGATCGAAGCCTACAGGGGAAACAGTTCTTC. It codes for CAWDRSLQGKQFF.

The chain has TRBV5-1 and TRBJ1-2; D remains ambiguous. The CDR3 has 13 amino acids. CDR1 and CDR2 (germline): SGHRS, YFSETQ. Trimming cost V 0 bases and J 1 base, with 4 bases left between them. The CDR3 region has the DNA TGCGCCAGCAGCTTGGCCCTTAACTATGGCTACACCTTC. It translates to CASSLALNYGYTF.